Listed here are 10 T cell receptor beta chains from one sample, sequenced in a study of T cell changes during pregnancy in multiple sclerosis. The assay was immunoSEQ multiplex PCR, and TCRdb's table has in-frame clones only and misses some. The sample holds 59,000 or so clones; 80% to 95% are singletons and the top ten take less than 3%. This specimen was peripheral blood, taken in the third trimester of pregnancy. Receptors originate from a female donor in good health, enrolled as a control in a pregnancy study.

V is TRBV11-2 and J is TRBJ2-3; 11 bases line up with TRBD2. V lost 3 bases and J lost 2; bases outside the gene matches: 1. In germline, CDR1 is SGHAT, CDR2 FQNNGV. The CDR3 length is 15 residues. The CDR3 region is CASSFSGRDTDTQYF. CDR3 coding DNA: TGTGCCAGCAGCTTTAGCGGGAGGGACACAGATACGCAGTATTTT.

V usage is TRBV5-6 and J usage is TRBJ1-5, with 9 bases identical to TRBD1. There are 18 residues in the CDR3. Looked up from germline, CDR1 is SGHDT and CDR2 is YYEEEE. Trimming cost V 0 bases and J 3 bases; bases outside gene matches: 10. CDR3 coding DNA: TGTGCCAGCAGCTTGGGTACAGGGGGCGCTGGGAACAATCAGCCCCAGCATTTT. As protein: CASSLGTGGAGNNQPQHF.

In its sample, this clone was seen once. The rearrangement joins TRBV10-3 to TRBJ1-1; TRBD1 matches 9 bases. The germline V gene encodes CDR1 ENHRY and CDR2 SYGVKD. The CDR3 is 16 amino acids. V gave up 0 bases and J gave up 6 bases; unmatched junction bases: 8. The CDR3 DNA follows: TGTGCCATCAGTGAGTCGCCGGGACAGGGAGGCCCTGAAGCTTTCTTT. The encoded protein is CAISESPGQGGPEAFF.

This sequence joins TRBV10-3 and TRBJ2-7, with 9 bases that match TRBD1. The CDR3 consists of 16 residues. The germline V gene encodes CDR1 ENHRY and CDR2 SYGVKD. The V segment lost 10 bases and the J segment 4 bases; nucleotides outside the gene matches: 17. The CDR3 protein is CATGTGAGTGKYEQYF. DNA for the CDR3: TGTGCCACCGGGACGGGTGCCGGGACAGGGAAATACGAGCAGTACTTC.

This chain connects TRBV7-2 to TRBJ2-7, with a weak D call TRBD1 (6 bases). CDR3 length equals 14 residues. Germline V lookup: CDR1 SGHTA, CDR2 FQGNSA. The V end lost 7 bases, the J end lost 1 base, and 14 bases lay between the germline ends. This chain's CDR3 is CASKIQGNSYEQYF. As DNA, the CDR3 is TGTGCCAGCAAAATACAGGGAAATTCCTACGAGCAGTACTTC.

CDR3 sequence reads: CASSRGQLDEQYF. CDR3 coding DNA: TGTGCCAGCAGCCGGGGACAGCTCGACGAGCAGTACTTC. V usage is TRBV6-5 and J usage is TRBJ2-7, with 7 bases aligning to TRBD1. V shed 6 bases and J 5 bases; nucleotides not matched to a gene: 7. The CDR3 loop spans 13 amino acids. Germline V gene lookup returns CDR1 MNHEY and CDR2 SVGAGI.

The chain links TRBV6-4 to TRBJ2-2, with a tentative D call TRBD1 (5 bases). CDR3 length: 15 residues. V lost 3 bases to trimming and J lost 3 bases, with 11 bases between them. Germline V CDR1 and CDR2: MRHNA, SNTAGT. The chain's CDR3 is CASSENTGHTGELFF. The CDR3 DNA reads TGTGCCAGCAGTGAAAACACAGGTCACACCGGGGAGCTGTTTTTT.

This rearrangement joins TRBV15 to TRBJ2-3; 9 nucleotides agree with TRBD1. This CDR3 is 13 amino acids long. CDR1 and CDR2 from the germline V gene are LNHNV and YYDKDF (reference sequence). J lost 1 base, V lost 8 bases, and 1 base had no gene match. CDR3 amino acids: CATWDRGTDTQYF. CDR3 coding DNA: TGTGCCACCTGGGACAGGGGCACAGATACGCAGTATTTT.

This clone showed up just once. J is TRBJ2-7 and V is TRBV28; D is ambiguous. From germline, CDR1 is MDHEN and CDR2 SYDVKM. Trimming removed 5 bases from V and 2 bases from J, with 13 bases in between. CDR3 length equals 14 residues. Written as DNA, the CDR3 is TGTGCCAGCAGTGCCCGTCTACTGGCCTACGAGCAGTACTTC. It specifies CASSARLLAYEQYF. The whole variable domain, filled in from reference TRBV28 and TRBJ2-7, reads DVKVTQSSRYLVKRTGEKVFLECVQDMDHENMFWYRQDPGLGLRLIYFSYDVKMKEKGDIPEGYSVSREKKERFSLILESASTNQTSMYLCASSARLLAYEQYFGPGTRLTVT.

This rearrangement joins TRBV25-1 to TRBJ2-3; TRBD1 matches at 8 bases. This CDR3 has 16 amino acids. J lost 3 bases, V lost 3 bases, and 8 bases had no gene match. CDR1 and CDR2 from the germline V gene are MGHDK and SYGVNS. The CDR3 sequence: CASSDRQGMWTDTQYF. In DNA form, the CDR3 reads TGTGCCAGCAGTGATCGACAGGGGATGTGGACAGATACGCAGTATTTT. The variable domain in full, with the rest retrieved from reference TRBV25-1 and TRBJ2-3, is EADIYQTPRYLVIGTGKKITLECSQTMGHDKMYWYQQDPGMELHLIHYSYGVNSTEKGDLSSESTVSRIRTEHFPLTLESARPSHTSQYLCASSDRQGMWTDTQYFGPGTRLTVL.